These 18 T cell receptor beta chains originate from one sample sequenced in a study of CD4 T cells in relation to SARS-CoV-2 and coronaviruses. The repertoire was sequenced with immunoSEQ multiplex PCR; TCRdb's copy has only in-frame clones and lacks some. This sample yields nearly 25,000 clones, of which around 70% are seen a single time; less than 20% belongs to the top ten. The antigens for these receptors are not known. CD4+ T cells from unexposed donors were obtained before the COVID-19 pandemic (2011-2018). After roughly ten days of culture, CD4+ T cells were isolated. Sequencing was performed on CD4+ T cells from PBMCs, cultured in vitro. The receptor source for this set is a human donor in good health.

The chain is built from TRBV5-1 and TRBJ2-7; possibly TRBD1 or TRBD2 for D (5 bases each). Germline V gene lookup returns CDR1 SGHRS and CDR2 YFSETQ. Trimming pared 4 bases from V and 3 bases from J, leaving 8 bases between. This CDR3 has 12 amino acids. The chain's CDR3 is CASSRGDYEQYF. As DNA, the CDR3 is TGCGCCAGCAGCAGGGGAGACTACGAGCAGTACTTC.

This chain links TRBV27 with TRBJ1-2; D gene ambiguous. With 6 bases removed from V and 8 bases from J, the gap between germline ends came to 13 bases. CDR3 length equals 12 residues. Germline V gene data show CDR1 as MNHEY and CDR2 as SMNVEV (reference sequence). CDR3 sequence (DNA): TGTGCCAGCAGCTCGGTGGGCCAAGGCTACACCTTC. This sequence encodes CASSSVGQGYTF.

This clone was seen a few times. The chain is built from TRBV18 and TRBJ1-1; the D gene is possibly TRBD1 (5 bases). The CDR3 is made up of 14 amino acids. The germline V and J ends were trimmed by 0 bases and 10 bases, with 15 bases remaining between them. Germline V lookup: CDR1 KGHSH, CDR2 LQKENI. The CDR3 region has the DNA TGTGCCAGCTCACCACCCGGGGACCTCCTCCGAGCTTTCTTT. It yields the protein CASSPPGDLLRAFF.

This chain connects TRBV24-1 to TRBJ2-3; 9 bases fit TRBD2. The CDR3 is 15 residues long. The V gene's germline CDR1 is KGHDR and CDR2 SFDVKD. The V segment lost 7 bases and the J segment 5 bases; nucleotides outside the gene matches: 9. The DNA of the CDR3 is TGTGCCACCAGGGGAGCGGGAGGTTTCGGAGATACGCAGTATTTT. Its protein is CATRGAGGFGDTQYF.

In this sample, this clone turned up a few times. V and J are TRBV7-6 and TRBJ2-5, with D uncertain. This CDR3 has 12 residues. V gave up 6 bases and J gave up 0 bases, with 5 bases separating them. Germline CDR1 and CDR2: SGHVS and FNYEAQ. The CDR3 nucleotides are TGTGCCAGCAGTTTTGACCAAGAGACCCAGTACTTC. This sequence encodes CASSFDQETQYF.

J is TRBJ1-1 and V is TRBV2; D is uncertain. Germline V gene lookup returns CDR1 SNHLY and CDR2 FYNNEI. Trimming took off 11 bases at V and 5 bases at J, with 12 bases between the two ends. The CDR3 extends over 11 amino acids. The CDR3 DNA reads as TGTGCCGGCCGTTTAGGGACTGAAGCTTTCTTT. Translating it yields CAGRLGTEAFF.

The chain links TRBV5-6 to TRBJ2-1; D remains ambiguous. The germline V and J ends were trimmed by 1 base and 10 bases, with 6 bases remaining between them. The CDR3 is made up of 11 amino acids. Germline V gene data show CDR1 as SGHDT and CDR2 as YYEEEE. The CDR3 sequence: CASSLRVEQFF. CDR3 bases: TGTGCCAGCAGCTTGCGGGTGGAGCAGTTCTTC.

The CDR3 reads CASSQSGQETQYF. In DNA form, the CDR3 reads TGTGCCAGCAGCCAATCAGGGCAAGAGACCCAGTACTTC. J is TRBJ2-5 and V is TRBV3-1 (or the pseudogene TRBV3-2); maybe TRBD1 (5 bases). Germline V gene data show CDR1 as LGHDT and CDR2 as YNNKEL (reference sequence). The CDR3 spans 13 residues. V was trimmed by 2 bases and J by 2 bases, leaving 6 bases between them.

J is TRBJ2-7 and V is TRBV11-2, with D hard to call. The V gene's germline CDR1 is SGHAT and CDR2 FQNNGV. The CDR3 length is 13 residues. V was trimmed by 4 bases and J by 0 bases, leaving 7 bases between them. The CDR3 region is CASSSTGSYEQYF. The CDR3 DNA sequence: TGTGCCAGCAGCTCTACGGGCTCCTACGAGCAGTACTTC.

Written as DNA, the CDR3 is TGCAGCGTTGATTTCCGCTCTGGGGCCAACGTCCTGACTTTC. Amino acid sequence: CSVDFRSGANVLTF. The V gene is TRBV29-1, the J gene TRBJ2-6; D not resolved. The germline V gene encodes CDR1 SQVTM and CDR2 ANQGSEA. Trimming took off 3 bases at V and 0 bases at J, with 6 bases between the two ends. There are 14 residues in the CDR3.

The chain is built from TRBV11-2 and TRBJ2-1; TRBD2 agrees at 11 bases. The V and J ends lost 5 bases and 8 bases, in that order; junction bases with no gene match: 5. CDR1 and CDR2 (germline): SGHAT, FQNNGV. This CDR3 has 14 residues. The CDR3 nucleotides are TGTGCCAGCAGCCTGACTAGCGGGAAAGATGAGCAGTTCTTC. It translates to CASSLTSGKDEQFF.

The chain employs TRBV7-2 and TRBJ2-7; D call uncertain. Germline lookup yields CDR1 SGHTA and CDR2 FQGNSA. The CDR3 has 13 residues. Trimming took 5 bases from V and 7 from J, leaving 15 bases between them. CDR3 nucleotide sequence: TGTGCCAGCAGCCGTATTAACTTGGGAGAGCAGTACTTC. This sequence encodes CASSRINLGEQYF.

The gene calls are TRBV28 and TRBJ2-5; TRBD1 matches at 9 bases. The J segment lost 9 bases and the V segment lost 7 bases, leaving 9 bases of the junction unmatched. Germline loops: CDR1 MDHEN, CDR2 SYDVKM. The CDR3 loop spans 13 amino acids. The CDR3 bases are TGTGCCAGCACCCTCACGGGACAGGGCCCCCAGTACTTC. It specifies CASTLTGQGPQYF.

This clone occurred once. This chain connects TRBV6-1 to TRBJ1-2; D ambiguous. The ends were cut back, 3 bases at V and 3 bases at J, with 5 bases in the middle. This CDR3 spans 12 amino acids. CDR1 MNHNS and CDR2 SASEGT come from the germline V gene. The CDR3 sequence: CASSDQYYGYTF. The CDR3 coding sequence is TGTGCCAGCAGTGATCAGTACTATGGCTACACCTTC.

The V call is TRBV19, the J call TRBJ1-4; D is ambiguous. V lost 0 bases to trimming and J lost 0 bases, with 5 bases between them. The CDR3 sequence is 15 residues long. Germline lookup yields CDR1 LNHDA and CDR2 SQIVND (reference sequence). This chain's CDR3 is CASSIDGATNEKLFF. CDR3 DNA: TGTGCCAGTAGTATAGACGGGGCAACTAATGAAAAACTGTTTTTT.

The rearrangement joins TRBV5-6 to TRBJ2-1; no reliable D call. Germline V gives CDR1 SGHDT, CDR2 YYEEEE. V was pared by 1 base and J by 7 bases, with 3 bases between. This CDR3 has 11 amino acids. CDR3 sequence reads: CASSLINEQFF. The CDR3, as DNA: TGTGCCAGCAGCTTGATTAATGAGCAGTTCTTC. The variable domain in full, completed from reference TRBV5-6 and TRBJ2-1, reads DAGVTQSPTHLIKTRGQQVTLRCSPKSGHDTVSWYQQALGQGPQFIFQYYEEEERQRGNFPDRFSGHQFPNYSSELNVNALLLGDSALYLCASSLINEQFFGPGTRLTVL.

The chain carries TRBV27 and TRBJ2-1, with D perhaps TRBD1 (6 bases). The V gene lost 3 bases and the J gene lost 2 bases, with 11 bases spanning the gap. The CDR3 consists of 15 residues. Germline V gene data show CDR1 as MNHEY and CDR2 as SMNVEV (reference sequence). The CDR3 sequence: CASSFLQGPYNEQFF. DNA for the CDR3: TGTGCCAGCAGTTTTTTACAGGGCCCCTACAATGAGCAGTTCTTC.

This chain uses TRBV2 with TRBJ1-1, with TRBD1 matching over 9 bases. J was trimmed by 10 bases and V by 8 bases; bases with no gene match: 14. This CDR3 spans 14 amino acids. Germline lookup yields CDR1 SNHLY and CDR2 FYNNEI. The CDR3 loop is CASGNRADRGVAFF. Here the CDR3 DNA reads TGTGCCAGCGGAAACAGAGCGGACAGGGGTGTAGCTTTCTTT.